A single sample gave rise to the 4 T cell receptor beta chains below, sequenced in a study of blood T cell repertoires in COVID-19. TCRdb's copy holds only in-frame clones and misses some; the assay was immunoSEQ multiplex PCR. This table has 150,000 to 200,000 clones, 60% to 80% appearing once. Sequencing was done on a sample of PBMCs or T cells enriched from blood (not recorded which). These receptors all come from a man aged 55-75 years who had been exposed to COVID-19.

CDR3: CASSLGHTSTDTQYF. The CDR3 coding sequence is TGCGCCAGCAGCTTGGGCCATACTAGCACAGATACGCAGTATTTT. The chain joins TRBV5-1 to TRBJ2-3; no reliable D call. Germline lookup yields CDR1 SGHRS and CDR2 YFSETQ. V dropped 0 bases and J dropped 0 bases, with 8 bases sitting between them. CDR3 length: 15 amino acids.

The CDR3 DNA is TGCGCCAGCAGCTTGGTGCTAGCGGGGTCGAACACCGGGGAGCTGTTTTTT. This sequence encodes CASSLVLAGSNTGELFF. V is TRBV5-1 and J is TRBJ2-2; 9 positions agree with TRBD2. V lost 0 bases to trimming and J lost 0 bases; unmatched junction nucleotides: 3. The germline V gene encodes CDR1 SGHRS and CDR2 YFSETQ. The CDR3 is 17 amino acids.

The chain carries TRBV28 and TRBJ2-3, with TRBD2 matching over 13 bases. Trimming at V came to 4 bases and at J to 4 bases, leaving 5 bases not matched to a gene. Per the germline V gene, CDR1 is MDHEN and CDR2 is SYDVKM. The CDR3 is 16 amino acids. The CDR3 loop reads CASSSTSGRAPDTQYF. The CDR3, as DNA: TGTGCCAGCAGTTCAACTAGCGGGAGGGCCCCAGATACGCAGTATTTT.

The rearrangement joins TRBV14 to TRBJ2-2; D may be TRBD2 (6 bases). V dropped 4 bases and J dropped 5 bases, with 17 bases sitting between them. The CDR3 covers 16 residues. Germline CDR1 and CDR2: SGHDN and FVKESK. The CDR3 region is CASSLNLGLRTGELFF. The CDR3 nucleotides are TGTGCCAGCAGCCTAAATTTGGGACTTAGAACCGGGGAGCTGTTTTTT.